This T cell receptor (beta chain) was sequenced during a study of cytomegalovirus exposure and HLA in healthy donors. The CDR3 spans 14 residues. The ends were cut back, 3 bases at V and 7 bases at J, with 16 bases in the middle. CDR1 is SGDLS and CDR2 is YYNGEE in the germline V gene. Notes on the study in general: Most of the CMV-associated TCR beta chains (in a later analysis) appeared to be HLA-restricted. Some public TCRs appeared in many individuals, while most sequences were rare. An analysis that was carried out later associated fewer than 20,000 TCR beta sequences with HLA alleles at 0.05 false discovery rate.

On this clone: Its antigen remains unidentified.

PCR primers comprised 60 Vbeta and 13 Jbeta primers. Profiling relied on immunoSEQ multiplex PCR, and the TCRdb table lists in-frame clones only, not all of them. This repertoire shows 120,000 to 150,000 clones, 82% found once; its top ten account for roughly 3.2%. Sequencing was done on a sample of PBMCs. This chain uses TRBV9 with TRBJ1-2; D possibly corresponds to TRBD1 (6 bases). The sequence was collected from a man younger than 35 in good health and CMV-seropositive. As DNA, the CDR3 is TGTGCCAGCAGCGACCACTTGGGGGCACCTGGCTACACCTTC. Translated: CASSDHLGAPGYTF.